This passage covers 27 T cell receptor beta chains from one sample sequenced in a study of Ad26.COV2.S vaccination and SARS-CoV-2 variants. The method was immunoSEQ multiplex PCR; TCRdb's version includes in-frame clones alone and lacks a portion of them. The sample has some 640,000 clones; about 89% are singletons. Treatment in this sample: around 19 received Ad26.COV2.S at low or high dose, single or two shots; about 5 received placebo; per-sample allocation not given. Following the first vaccine or placebo injection, samples were taken on day 63. Source: peripheral blood, taken in a trial of Ad26.COV2.S vaccine versus placebo. The receptors derive from a person between 18 and 60 years old who received the Ad26.COV2.S COVID-19 vaccine or a placebo.

The V gene is TRBV24-1, the J gene TRBJ2-5; 10 bases agree with TRBD2. Germline V CDR1 and CDR2: KGHDR, SFDVKD. With 4 bases clipped from V and 5 bases from J, the junction kept 6 bases outside the gene matches. The CDR3 contains 15 residues. DNA for the CDR3: TGTGCCACCAGTGACCAAGCGGGGGGGCGTGAGACCCAGTACTTC. It translates to CATSDQAGGRETQYF.

The rearrangement uses TRBV2 and TRBJ1-5, with D possibly matching TRBD1 (6 bases). Deletions cut 7 bases from V and 6 bases from J, with 10 bases between. Germline V gene data show CDR1 as SNHLY and CDR2 as FYNNEI. This CDR3 comprises 12 residues. The CDR3 loop reads CASTEGGQPQHF. CDR3 nucleotides: TGTGCCAGCACCGAAGGGGGTCAGCCCCAGCATTTT. Full variable domain (missing parts from reference TRBV2 and TRBJ1-5): EPEVTQTPSHQVTQMGQEVILRCVPISNHLYFYWYRQILGQKVEFLVSFYNNEISEKSEIFDDQFSVERPDGSNFTLKIRSTKLEDSAMYFCASTEGGQPQHFGDGTRLSIL.

This chain uses TRBV7-3 with TRBJ1-2; 7 positions agree with TRBD1. V lost 2 bases, J lost 8 bases, and 11 bases stayed unmatched. The CDR3 covers 15 residues. Per germline, CDR1 SGHTA and CDR2 FQGTGA. The CDR3 reads CASSLGGTAQRGYTF. The CDR3 bases are TGTGCCAGCAGCTTAGGGGGGACAGCCCAGAGGGGCTACACCTTC.

The CDR3 DNA is TGTGCCAGCAGCTTAGCGTCCAGGGGAACGGTCGGAGAGACCCAGTACTTC. It encodes CASSLASRGTVGETQYF. The chain recombines TRBV7-2 with TRBJ2-5, with D possibly TRBD1 on 6 matching bases. This CDR3 has 17 amino acids. The ends were cut back, 0 bases at V and 4 bases at J, with 18 bases in the middle. Germline V gene sequence: CDR1 SGHTA, CDR2 FQGNSA.

As to this clone: A junction boundary mismatches the germline segment, possibly from a read error. The chain employs TRBV7-9 and TRBJ1-1; D remains ambiguous. This CDR3 has 17 amino acids. CDR1 and CDR2 from the germline V gene are SEHNR and FQNEAQ (reference sequence). The DNA for the CDR3 is TGTGCCAGCAGTTTAGGCACCCCGGCTATTCTTGACACTGAAGCTTTCTTT. Protein sequence: CASSLGTPAILDTEAFF.

V usage is TRBV11-2 and J usage is TRBJ2-5; D is possibly TRBD1 (6 bases). Trimming took 7 bases from V and 5 from J, leaving 20 bases between them. From germline, CDR1 is SGHAT and CDR2 FQNNGV. The CDR3 is made up of 15 amino acids. This CDR3 reads CASNRGSGQRETQYF. Written as DNA, the CDR3 is TGTGCCAGCAACCGCGGGTCGGGACAAAGGGAGACCCAGTACTTC.

The chain recombines TRBV5-1 with TRBJ2-3, with D unclear. Trimming took 4 bases from V and 2 from J, leaving 11 bases between them. The CDR3 is 14 amino acids. Germline CDR1 SGHRS, CDR2 YFSETQ. CDR3 in amino acids: CASSHNGLTDTQYF. DNA for the CDR3: TGCGCCAGCAGCCATAACGGGCTCACAGATACGCAGTATTTT.

This clone was recorded once. This sequence joins TRBV7-8 and TRBJ1-4; the D gene is possibly TRBD1 (6 bases). Trimming cost V 4 bases and J 8 bases, with 8 bases left between them. The CDR3 runs 12 residues. The germline V gene encodes CDR1 SGHVS and CDR2 FQNEAQ. CDR3 sequence (DNA): TGTGCCAGCAGCTGGACAGAGGAAAAACTGTTTTTT. Its translation is CASSWTEEKLFF.

V usage is TRBV7-2 and J usage is TRBJ2-7; 10 bases fit TRBD1. V trimming: 5 bases; J trimming: 6 bases; junction bases outside the gene matches: 4. The CDR3 runs 13 residues. Germline V gene lookup returns CDR1 SGHTA and CDR2 FQGNSA. The CDR3, as DNA: TGTGCCAGCAGCAAGGGACAGGGGACCGAGCAGTACTTC. As protein: CASSKGQGTEQYF.

The chain combines TRBV19 with TRBJ2-2; D is unclear. Germline CDR1 reads LNHDA; CDR2 reads SQIVND (reference sequence). The CDR3 sequence is 14 residues long. V lost 5 bases and J 2 bases, leaving 9 bases between the germline ends. The CDR3 DNA reads TGTGCCAGTAGTCTTGGACCTAACACCGGGGAGCTGTTTTTT. Protein: CASSLGPNTGELFF.

The V call is TRBV5-1, the J call TRBJ2-3; 11 bases match TRBD2. The CDR3 runs to 16 residues. Losses at the gene ends were 4 bases for V and 2 bases for J; bases not matched to a gene: 6. The V gene's germline CDR1 is SGHRS and CDR2 YFSETQ. The CDR3 nucleotides read TGCGCCAGCAGCACCTCGACTAGCGGGGACACAGATACGCAGTATTTT. The encoded protein is CASSTSTSGDTDTQYF.

CDR3 in amino acids: CASSQIRGVRDNSPLHF. CDR3 DNA: TGTGCCAGCAGCCAAATACGGGGGGTACGTGATAATTCACCCCTCCACTTT. This chain joins TRBV3-1 (or the pseudogene TRBV3-2) and TRBJ1-6; the D gene is possibly TRBD1 (5 bases). The CDR3 has 17 residues. V gave up 2 bases and J gave up 5 bases, with 16 bases separating them. Per the germline V gene, CDR1 is LGHDT and CDR2 is YNNKEL (reference sequence).

The V and J genes are TRBV29-1 and TRBJ2-7; 10 nucleotides line up with TRBD2. The germline V gene encodes CDR1 SQVTM and CDR2 ANQGSEA. The CDR3 loop spans 14 amino acids. The V gene end was trimmed by 7 bases and the J gene end by 0 bases; junction bases not matched to a gene: 6. CDR3 sequence (DNA): TGCAGCGCCGAAGGACTAGCGGACTCCTACGAGCAGTACTTC. This translates into CSAEGLADSYEQYF.

As regards this clone: An end of the junction does not agree with germline; a read error may underlie this. The sample has other DNA sequences that encode this CDR3 too. V is TRBV4-2 and J is TRBJ2-2, with 8 nucleotides matching TRBD2. Germline-derived CDR1 and CDR2 are LGHNA and YNFKEQ. This CDR3 is 18 amino acids long. The CDR3 DNA is TGTGCCAGCAGCCAGACCCCTCCGGGACTAGTGAACACTGGGGAGCTGTTTTTT. Protein: CASSQTPPGLVNTGELFF.

The J gene is TRBJ2-4, the V gene TRBV7-2; possible D gene TRBD2, 5 bases. Germline V gives CDR1 SGHTA, CDR2 FQGNSA. V was pared by 5 bases and J by 7 bases, with 18 bases between. CDR3 length equals 15 residues. CDR3 residues: CASSQETRTSNIQYF. Written as DNA, the CDR3 is TGTGCCAGCAGCCAAGAAACTAGAACGTCCAACATTCAGTACTTC.

J is TRBJ1-5 and V is TRBV6-2 or TRBV6-3; no firm D call. The length of the CDR3 is 12 residues. Trimming stripped 4 bases from V and 6 bases from J, with 7 bases between. Germline-derived CDR1 and CDR2 are MNHEY and SVGEGT. CDR3 DNA: TGTGCCAGCAGTTTCGGGCGTCAGCCCCAGCATTTT. As protein: CASSFGRQPQHF.

The chain combines TRBV6-6 with TRBJ2-3, with D unresolved. CDR3 length: 12 residues. The V and J ends lost 2 bases and 6 bases respectively, with 6 bases between them. CDR1 MNHNY and CDR2 SVGAGI come from the germline V gene (reference sequence). The CDR3 DNA sequence: TGTGCCAGCAGTTACGCTTCGGATACGCAGTATTTT. Its protein is CASSYASDTQYF.

This chain joins TRBV11-2 and TRBJ2-2, with TRBD2 matching 11 bases. This CDR3 comprises 16 residues. Germline assignment: CDR1 SGHAT and CDR2 FQNNGV. The trim removed 5 bases at V and 2 bases at J, leaving 4 bases unmatched. The CDR3 is CASSPGLAGNTGELFF. CDR3 in DNA: TGTGCCAGCAGCCCAGGACTAGCGGGTAACACCGGGGAGCTGTTTTTT.

Points on this clone: The junction departs from the called germline gene at one end, perhaps through a read error. V gene TRBV15 combines with J gene TRBJ2-7; TRBD1 agrees at 11 bases. CDR3 size: 15 residues. Germline CDR1 reads LNHNV; CDR2 reads YYDKDF (reference sequence). This chain's CDR3 is CATSRDLDGGTGGFF. The CDR3 DNA is TGTGCCACCAGCAGAGATCTCGATGGCGGGACAGGGGGGTTCTTC. The variable domain in full, completed from reference TRBV15 and TRBJ2-7, reads DAMVIQNPRYQVTQFGKPVTLSCSQTLNHNVMYWYQQKSSQAPKLLFHYYDKDFNNEADTPDNFQSRRPNTSFCFLDIRSPGLGDTAMYLCATSRDLDGGTGGFFGPGTRLTVT.

This chain uses TRBV27 with TRBJ1-2, with D hard to call. Trimming cost V 4 bases and J 4 bases, with 7 bases left between them. CDR3 size: 12 residues. Germline CDR1 reads MNHEY; CDR2 reads SMNVEV (reference sequence). Written as DNA, the CDR3 is TGTGCCAGCAGTTCGTCTTCCTATGGCTACACCTTC. It codes for CASSSSSYGYTF.

V usage is TRBV5-1 and J usage is TRBJ2-2; 12 bases line up with TRBD1. CDR3 length: 17 amino acids. The trim removed 4 bases at V and 7 bases at J, leaving 11 bases unmatched. CDR1 SGHRS and CDR2 YFSETQ come from the germline V gene. The CDR3 DNA is TGCGCCAGCAGCGATCTACCGGGACAGGGGGCGGTCGGGGAGCTGTTTTTT. Protein sequence: CASSDLPGQGAVGELFF.

CDR3 DNA: TGTGCCAGCAGTTCACCTGGGACGGGATACACAGATACGCAGTATTTT. Translation: CASSSPGTGYTDTQYF. This chain uses TRBV27 with TRBJ2-3; either TRBD1 or TRBD2 may supply D (5 bases each). The CDR3 runs to 16 residues. The germline V gene has CDR1 MNHEY and CDR2 SMNVEV (reference sequence). The ends were cut back, 4 bases at V and 2 bases at J, with 16 bases in the middle.

The chain recombines TRBV24-1 with TRBJ1-4; D is undetermined. Trimming removed 4 bases from V and 8 bases from J, with 10 bases in between. Germline V lookup: CDR1 KGHDR, CDR2 SFDVKD. The CDR3 spans 13 residues. CDR3 loop: CATSERGGEKLFF. CDR3 DNA sequence: TGTGCCACCAGTGAACGGGGTGGGGAAAAACTGTTTTTT.

V is TRBV10-3 and J is TRBJ2-5; TRBD2 agrees at 13 bases. The V gene's germline CDR1 is ENHRY and CDR2 SYGVKD. This CDR3 has 14 residues. After removal of 6 bases from V and 3 bases from J, the junction contained 1 base not matched to a gene. The CDR3 DNA reads as TGTGCCATCAGCGGACTAGCGGGGGAAGAGACCCAGTACTTC. It specifies CAISGLAGEETQYF.

This chain connects TRBV7-8 to TRBJ1-1, with a possible D match to TRBD1 (5 bases). Germline V gene data show CDR1 as SGHVS and CDR2 as FQNEAQ. Trimming pared 5 bases from V and 2 bases from J, leaving 9 bases between. The CDR3 extends over 13 amino acids. CDR3 amino acids: CASSPGPNTEAFF. The CDR3, as DNA: TGTGCCAGCAGCCCGGGACCAAACACTGAAGCTTTCTTT. The full variable domain, rest sourced from reference TRBV7-8 and TRBJ1-1, is GAGVSQSPRYKVAKRGQDVALRCDPISGHVSLFWYQQALGQGPEFLTYFQNEAQLDKSGLPSDRFFAERPEGSVSTLKIQRTQQEDSAVYLCASSPGPNTEAFFGQGTRLTVV.

V usage is TRBV18 and J usage is TRBJ1-5; 8 bases agree with TRBD1. V lost 4 bases, J lost 2 bases, and 4 bases stayed unmatched. Germline V lookup: CDR1 KGHSH, CDR2 LQKENI. The CDR3 extends over 15 amino acids. The CDR3 nucleotides are TGTGCCAGCTCACTTTCGACAGGGGGCAATCAGCCCCAGCATTTT. It yields the protein CASSLSTGGNQPQHF.

The gene calls are TRBV7-9 and TRBJ2-7, with 7 bases that match TRBD1. Germline V gene lookup returns CDR1 SEHNR and CDR2 FQNEAQ (reference sequence). The CDR3 consists of 13 residues. J gave up 6 bases and V 5 bases, and 7 bases lay outside the gene matches. The CDR3: CASSTITGAEQYF. The CDR3 nucleotides read TGTGCCAGCAGCACTATAACAGGGGCCGAGCAGTACTTC.